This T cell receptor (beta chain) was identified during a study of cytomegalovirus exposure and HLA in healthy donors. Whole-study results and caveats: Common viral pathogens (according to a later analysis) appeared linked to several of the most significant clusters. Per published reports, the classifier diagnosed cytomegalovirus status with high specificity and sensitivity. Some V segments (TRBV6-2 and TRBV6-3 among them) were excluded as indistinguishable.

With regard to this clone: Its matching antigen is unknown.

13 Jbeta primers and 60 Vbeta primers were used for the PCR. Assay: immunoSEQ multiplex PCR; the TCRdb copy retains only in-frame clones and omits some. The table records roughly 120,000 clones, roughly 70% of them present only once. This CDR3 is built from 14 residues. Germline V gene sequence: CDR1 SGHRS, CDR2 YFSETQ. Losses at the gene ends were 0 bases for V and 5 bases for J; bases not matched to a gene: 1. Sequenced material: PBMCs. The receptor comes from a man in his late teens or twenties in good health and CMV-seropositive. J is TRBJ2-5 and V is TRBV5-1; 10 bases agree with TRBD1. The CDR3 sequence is CASSLAGQGETQYF. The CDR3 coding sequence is TGCGCCAGCAGCTTGGCGGGACAGGGGGAGACCCAGTACTTC.